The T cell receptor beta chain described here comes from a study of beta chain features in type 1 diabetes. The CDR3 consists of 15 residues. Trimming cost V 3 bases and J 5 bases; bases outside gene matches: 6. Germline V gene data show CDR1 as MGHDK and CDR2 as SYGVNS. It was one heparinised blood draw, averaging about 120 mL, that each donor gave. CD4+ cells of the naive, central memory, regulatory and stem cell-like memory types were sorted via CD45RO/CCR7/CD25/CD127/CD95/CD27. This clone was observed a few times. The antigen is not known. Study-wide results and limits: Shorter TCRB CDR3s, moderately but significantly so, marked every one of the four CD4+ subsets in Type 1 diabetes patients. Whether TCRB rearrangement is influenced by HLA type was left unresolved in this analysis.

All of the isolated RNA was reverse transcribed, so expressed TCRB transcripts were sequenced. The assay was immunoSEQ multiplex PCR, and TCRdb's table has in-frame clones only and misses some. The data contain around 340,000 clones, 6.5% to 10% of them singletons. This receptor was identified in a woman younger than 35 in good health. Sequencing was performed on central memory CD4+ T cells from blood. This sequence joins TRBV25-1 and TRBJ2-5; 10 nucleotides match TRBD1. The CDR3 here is CASSDTLGQGETQYF. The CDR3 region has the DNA TGTGCCAGCAGTGATACGTTGGGACAGGGGGAGACCCAGTACTTC.